This is a list of T cell receptor beta chains from one sample in a study of OX40 agonist ivuxolimab in advanced cancers. Assay: immunoSEQ multiplex PCR; the TCRdb copy retains only in-frame clones and omits some. The sample has tens of thousands of clones; approximately 91% are singletons. Specimen: CD4+ or CD8+ T cells sorted from blood, collected in a trial of the OX40 agonist ivuxolimab. These receptor sequences come from an adult with an advanced solid tumor such as melanoma, head and neck, liver or kidney cancer. CDR3s include the opening cysteine and the closing phenylalanine or tryptophan. A D gene is named only where the DNA matches it firmly. The size field is filled for only some rows; it gives once, few, many or a size class.

D	V	size	J	DNA	CDR3
.	TRBV6-1	medium-sized	TRBJ1-5	TGTGCCAGCAGTGACCGACAGGTTCTTAGCAATCAGCCCCAGCATTTT	CASSDRQVLSNQPQHF
TRBD1	TRBV29-1	.	TRBJ2-7	TGCAGCGTTGCAAGGACAGGGAAAGACTACGAGCAGTACTTC	CSVARTGKDYEQYF
TRBD1	TRBV5-6	.	TRBJ1-2	TGTGCCAGCAGCCTCGCGACAGGGGCTGGCTACACCTTC	CASSLATGAGYTF
TRBD1	TRBV6-6	few	TRBJ1-2	TGTGCCAGCAGTTTCAGGGGGCTTAGACCCCCCTATGGCTACACCTTC	CASSFRGLRPPYGYTF
.	TRBV7-9	.	TRBJ1-1	TGTGCCAGCAGCTATACAGGAACTGAAGCTTTCTTT	CASSYTGTEAFF
.	TRBV19	.	TRBJ2-7	TGTGCCAGTAGTTCTGGGGACTCCTACGAGCAGTACTTC	CASSSGDSYEQYF
.	TRBV9	.	TRBJ2-2	TGTGCCAGCAGCGTAGTCGGTATAGGCACCGGGGAGCTGTTTTTT	CASSVVGIGTGELFF
.	TRBV28	few	TRBJ2-7	TGTGCCAGCAGGAACCAAGGACTGTTTTACGAGCAGTACTTC	CASRNQGLFYEQYF
.	TRBV28	.	TRBJ1-5	TGTGCCAGCAGTACGGATCCTGGCAATCAGCCCCAGCATTTT	CASSTDPGNQPQHF
TRBD2	TRBV2	.	TRBJ2-1	TGTGCCAGCAGTGAAGCGGGGGGGGATTTAAATGAGCAGTTCTTC	CASSEAGGDLNEQFF
.	TRBV5-6	.	TRBJ2-5	TGTGCCAGCAGCGTGGCCCAAGGGCGGGAGACCCAGTACTTC	CASSVAQGRETQYF
.	TRBV7-3	.	TRBJ1-2	TGTGCCAGCAGCTTAGCCGGGACCTCCGGCTACACCTTC	CASSLAGTSGYTF
.	TRBV28	once	TRBJ1-1	TGTGCCACCAAATTCTCGGACAGTTTACTTTGGAACACTGAAGCTTTCTTT	CATKFSDSLLWNTEAFF
.	TRBV28	.	TRBJ1-2	TGTGCCAGCAGTTCTCGACAGGTACCAGTTGATGGCTACACCTTC	CASSSRQVPVDGYTF
.	TRBV5-4	.	TRBJ2-5	TGTGCCAGCAGACACAGGGGAGGGGAGACCCAGTACTTC	CASRHRGGETQYF
TRBD2	TRBV10-1	few	TRBJ2-3	TGCGCCAGCAGCCTACTAGCGGGGGGTATCGCAGATACGCAGTATTTT	CASSLLAGGIADTQYF
TRBD2	TRBV7-9	.	TRBJ2-5	TGTGCCAGCAGCCCCCTGGTAGCGGGGGGCCTCCAAGAGACCCAGTACTTC	CASSPLVAGGLQETQYF
.	TRBV7-9	.	TRBJ1-4	TGTGCCAGCAGCCGGTCGGACAGCAATGAAAAACTGTTTTTT	CASSRSDSNEKLFF
.	TRBV5-1	.	TRBJ2-3	TGCGCCAGCAGCTCACCCCCAGATACGCAGTATTTT	CASSSPPDTQYF
.	TRBV9	.	TRBJ2-7	TGTGCCAGCAGCGTAGCAGGGACGGGCTACGAGCAGTACTTC	CASSVAGTGYEQYF
.	TRBV27	.	TRBJ2-6	TGTGCCAGCTTGGGACATGCTTCTGGGGCCAACGTCCTGACTTTC	CASLGHASGANVLTF
.	TRBV28	.	TRBJ2-7	TGTGCCAGCAGCCAACTGGACGGGCCGGTCGAGCAGTACTTC	CASSQLDGPVEQYF
.	TRBV19	.	TRBJ2-2	TGTGCCAGTAGTATCAGGGTAGGGGCCGGCGGGGAGCTGTTTTTT	CASSIRVGAGGELFF